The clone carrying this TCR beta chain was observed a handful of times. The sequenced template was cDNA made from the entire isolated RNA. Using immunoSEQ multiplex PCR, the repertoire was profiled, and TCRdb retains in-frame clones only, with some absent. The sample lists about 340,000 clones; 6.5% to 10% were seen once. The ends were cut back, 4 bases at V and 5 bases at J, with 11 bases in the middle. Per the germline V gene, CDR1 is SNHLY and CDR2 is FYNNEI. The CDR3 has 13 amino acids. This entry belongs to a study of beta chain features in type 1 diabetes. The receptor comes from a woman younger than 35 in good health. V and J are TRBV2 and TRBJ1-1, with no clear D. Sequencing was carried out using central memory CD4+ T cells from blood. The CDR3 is CASSAEGGTEAFF. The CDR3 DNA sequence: TGTGCCAGCAGTGCGGAGGGTGGAACTGAAGCTTTCTTT. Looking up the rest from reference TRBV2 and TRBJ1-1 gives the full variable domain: EPEVTQTPSHQVTQMGQEVILRCVPISNHLYFYWYRQILGQKVEFLVSFYNNEISEKSEIFDDQFSVERPDGSNFTLKIRSTKLEDSAMYFCASSAEGGTEAFFGQGTRLTVV.